This T cell receptor (beta chain) appears in the sequencing data of a study of kidney transplant recipient with SARS-CoV-2 infection. This clonotype was observed at least ten times. TCRdb used MiXCR to reprocess the reads, holding one entry per CDR3 protein. This table holds 200,000 to 300,000 distinct CDR3 sequences, around 30% found once. CDR1 SNHLY and CDR2 FYNNEI come from the germline V gene. After removal of 2 bases from V and 6 bases from J, the junction contained 4 bases not matched to a gene. This CDR3 comprises 15 residues. Sequenced here: a blood sample, sampled at baseline and on day 111 from a kidney transplant recipient. V is TRBV2 and J is TRBJ2-1, with 10 bases lining up with TRBD2. The sequence was collected from a male patient aged 25-45 years who had COVID-19 and was a kidney transplant recipient. Some T cells may arise from the graft donor. CDR3 bases: TGTGCCAGCAGTGAACTAGCGGGAGTCCCCAATGAGCAGTTCTTC. Translated: CASSELAGVPNEQFF.